These T cell receptor beta chains were read from a single sample in a study of T cells in Graves' hyperthyroidism and ophthalmopathy. One entry per CDR3 protein, called by TCRdb with MiXCR from the multiplex PCR reads. Among some 350,000 distinct CDR3 sequences listed, just under 25% were seen once. The material sequenced was blood. These TCRs come from a middle-aged man with Graves' hyperthyroidism. CDR3s include the opening cysteine and the closing phenylalanine or tryptophan. The D gene is left open where the match is weak. Size tells how often a clone was seen (once, few, many) or the class of an expanded clone, and some rows leave it out.

J: TRBJ1-3; size: -; D: -; V: TRBV6-1; CDR3: CASSIGVGGNTIYF; DNA: TGTGCCAGCAGTATCGGAGTAGGTGGAAACACCATATATTTT
J: TRBJ2-2; size: -; D: TRBD2; V: TRBV11-2; CDR3: CASSKTSGGNTGELFF; DNA: TGTGCCAGCAGCAAGACTAGCGGAGGTAACACCGGGGAGCTGTTTTTT
J: TRBJ2-7; size: -; D: -; V: TRBV27; CDR3: CASSLSNEGPYEQYF; DNA: TGTGCCAGCAGTTTATCGAACGAGGGACCCTACGAGCAGTACTTC
J: TRBJ1-1; size: many; D: -; V: TRBV28; CDR3: CASRLERAFF; DNA: TGTGCCAGCAGATTGGAGAGAGCTTTCTTT
J: TRBJ2-3; size: few; D: -; V: TRBV24-1; CDR3: CATRSRRQAEGGTQYF; DNA: TGTGCCACACGGTCTCGAAGACAGGCTGAAGGAGGTACGCAGTATTTT
J: TRBJ2-7; size: -; D: -; V: TRBV4-1; CDR3: CASSQGTAGSYEQYF; DNA: TGCGCCAGCAGCCAAGGGACAGCCGGTTCCTACGAGCAGTACTTC
J: TRBJ1-5; size: -; D: -; V: TRBV12-3/TRBV12-4; CDR3: CASGDKSNQPQHF; DNA: TGTGCCAGCGGTGACAAGTCCAATCAGCCCCAGCATTTT
J: TRBJ1-5; size: -; D: -; V: TRBV6-1; CDR3: CASRTTRPSNQPQHF; DNA: TGTGCCAGCCGAACTACAAGGCCGAGCAATCAGCCCCAGCATTTT
J: TRBJ2-3; size: many; D: -; V: TRBV7-9; CDR3: CASSATRLDTQYF; DNA: TGTGCCAGCAGCGCAACCCGACTGGATACGCAGTATTTT
J: TRBJ2-7; size: -; D: -; V: TRBV6-5; CDR3: CASSYSGPPYEQYF; DNA: TGTGCCAGCAGTTACTCAGGACCGCCCTACGAGCAGTACTTC
J: TRBJ1-5; size: -; D: TRBD1; V: TRBV12-3/TRBV12-4; CDR3: CASSLETGVEGNQPQHF; DNA: TGTGCCAGCAGTTTGGAGACAGGGGTTGAGGGCAATCAGCCCCAGCATTTT
J: TRBJ1-5; size: few; D: TRBD1; V: TRBV6-1; CDR3: CASSDRRDRGNQPQHF; DNA: TGTGCCAGCAGTGACCGTCGGGACAGGGGCAATCAGCCCCAGCATTTT
J: TRBJ1-2; size: many; D: -; V: TRBV2; CDR3: CASSVLFYGYTF; DNA: TGTGCCAGCAGTGTACTGTTCTATGGCTACACCTTC
J: TRBJ1-1; size: many; D: -; V: TRBV2; CDR3: CASSDVNTGVNTEAFF; DNA: TGTGCCAGCAGCGACGTTAATACAGGCGTGAACACTGAAGCTTTCTTT
J: TRBJ2-1; size: few; D: -; V: TRBV12-5; CDR3: CASGLKGVNYNEQFF; DNA: TGTGCTAGTGGTTTGAAAGGGGTTAATTACAATGAGCAGTTCTTC
J: TRBJ1-1; size: few; D: -; V: TRBV12-3/TRBV12-4; CDR3: CASSTSGSSNTEAFF; DNA: TGTGCCAGCAGTACCTCGGGAAGTTCGAACACTGAAGCTTTCTTT
J: TRBJ1-6; size: -; D: -; V: TRBV30; CDR3: CAWSDRSYNSPLHF; DNA: TGTGCCTGGAGTGACCGCTCCTATAATTCACCCCTCCACTTT
J: TRBJ2-5; size: -; D: -; V: TRBV6-2/TRBV6-3; CDR3: CASSYLTQETQYF; DNA: TGTGCCAGCAGTTATCTGACGCAAGAGACCCAGTACTTC
J: TRBJ2-1; size: -; D: -; V: TRBV7-7; CDR3: CASSLNLARWGNEQFF; DNA: TGTGCTAGCAGCTTAAATCTAGCGCGCTGGGGGAATGAGCAGTTCTTC
J: TRBJ2-3; size: -; D: -; V: TRBV20-1; CDR3: CSAIPFIIGTDTQYF; DNA: TGCAGTGCAATTCCTTTTATAATTGGCACAGATACGCAGTATTTT
J: TRBJ1-1; size: many; D: -; V: TRBV5-5; CDR3: CASSLAQGNTEAFF; DNA: TGTGCCAGCAGCTTGGCCCAGGGGAACACTGAAGCTTTCTTT
J: TRBJ2-3; size: -; D: -; V: TRBV24-1; CDR3: CATSIEGRTQYF; DNA: TGTGCCACCAGTATCGAGGGCAGGACGCAGTATTTT
J: TRBJ2-1; size: many; D: -; V: TRBV3-1; CDR3: CASSQVGRGNEQFF; DNA: TGTGCCAGCAGCCAAGTCGGGAGAGGCAATGAGCAGTTCTTC
J: TRBJ2-7; size: few; D: TRBD2; V: TRBV5-1; CDR3: CASSDSGSYEQYF; DNA: TGCGCCAGCAGTGATAGCGGGAGTTACGAGCAGTACTTC
J: TRBJ1-2; size: -; D: -; V: TRBV5-1; CDR3: CASSLNSGNYGYTF; DNA: TGCGCCAGCAGCTTGAACAGCGGAAACTATGGCTACACCTTC
J: TRBJ2-7; size: few; D: -; V: TRBV27; CDR3: CASSLRGTGYEQYF; DNA: TGTGCCAGCAGTTTAAGGGGGACTGGCTACGAGCAGTACTTC
J: TRBJ2-1; size: many; D: -; V: TRBV9; CDR3: CASSVESVPNEQFF; DNA: TGTGCCAGCAGCGTAGAAAGCGTCCCCAATGAGCAGTTCTTC
J: TRBJ2-1; size: -; D: -; V: TRBV19; CDR3: CASSMGLGDEQFF; DNA: TGTGCCAGTAGTATGGGCTTGGGAGATGAGCAGTTCTTC
J: TRBJ2-7; size: -; D: -; V: TRBV6-1; CDR3: CASSESSWGEQYF; DNA: TGTGCCAGCAGTGAATCATCATGGGGTGAGCAGTACTTC
J: TRBJ2-1; size: many; D: -; V: TRBV28; CDR3: CASRHTGYDEQFF; DNA: TGTGCCAGCAGACACACAGGGTACGATGAGCAGTTCTTC
J: TRBJ2-1; size: few; D: -; V: TRBV14; CDR3: CASSQGLGSREQFF; DNA: TGTGCCAGCAGCCAAGGACTAGGGAGTCGGGAGCAGTTCTTC
J: TRBJ2-1; size: few; D: TRBD2; V: TRBV7-3; CDR3: CASSFSSGSSYNEQFF; DNA: TGTGCCAGCAGCTTCTCTAGCGGGAGCTCTTACAATGAGCAGTTCTTC